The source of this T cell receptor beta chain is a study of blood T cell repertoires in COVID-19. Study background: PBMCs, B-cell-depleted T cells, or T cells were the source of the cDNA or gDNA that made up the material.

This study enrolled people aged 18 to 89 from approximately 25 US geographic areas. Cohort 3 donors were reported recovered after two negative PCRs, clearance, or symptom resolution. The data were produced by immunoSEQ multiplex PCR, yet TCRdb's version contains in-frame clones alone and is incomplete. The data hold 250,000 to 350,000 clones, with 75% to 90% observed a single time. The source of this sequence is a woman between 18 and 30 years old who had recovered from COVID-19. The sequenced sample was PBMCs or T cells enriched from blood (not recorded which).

The CDR3 coding sequence is TGTGCCAGCAGCTTAGAGCCGGGGGGGCCTTTAGATACGCAGTATTTT. Encoded protein: CASSLEPGGPLDTQYF. V and J are TRBV11-2 and TRBJ2-3, with 8 bases aligning to TRBD2. Unmatched junction bases numbered 7, after V lost 0 bases and J lost 5 bases. The CDR3 length is 16 residues. In germline, CDR1 is SGHAT, CDR2 FQNNGV.